What follows describes a single TCR beta chain. This clone was observed once. Its cognate antigen has yet to be identified. Base qualities are not at hand, and no much larger clone is one base apart. Whole blood was collected in K2EDTA tubes by collaborating institutions according to the institutions' own protocols. For TCRbeta analysis, collaborator samples were shipped as frozen whole blood, as isolated PBMCs, or as DNA extracted from either sample type. The record originates from a study of blood T cell repertoires in COVID-19 (dated by TCRdb to 2020 to 2022). Regarding the research as a whole: Samples from collaborators originated in the United States, Italy and Spain and spanned both the acute and convalescent phases of COVID-19. The prospective study material was composed of cDNA or gDNA derived from T cells, B-cell-depleted T cells, or PBMCs. The dataset comprised deeply sampled blood TCRbeta repertoires from subjects exposed to, actively infected with, or recovered from COVID-19. The repertoires were released in a freely available public database intended as a resource for research on the immune response to SARS-CoV-2. Samples were obtained from the ongoing ImmuneRACE study (first 160 participants) and from approximately 1,200 subjects provided by 6 global collaborators. The sample metadata nearly always contained a de-identified subject ID, COVID-19 status, age in years and sex. Where available, HLA class I and class II types were taken from metadata supplied by the sample provider and were not determined by assay-based typing. Study-wide findings and limitations: The quantity of clinical and demographic metadata differed by source and by participant and was supplied without curation.

The CDR3 sequence holds 14 residues, the cysteine and phenylalanine included. The CDR3 DNA has 42 bases and is translated from base 1. V is cut by 4 bases and J by 3 bases, and the space between the germline ends is 12 bases. Sequences LGHNA (CDR1) and YNFKEQ (CDR2) are obtained from the germline V gene. TCRbeta CDR3 regions were amplified from genomic DNA by means of the immunoSEQ Assay, a bias-controlled multiplex PCR. The authors' analysis ran thus. Nucleated cell counts per sample were estimated from amplification of reference gene primers within the assay. To quantify the absolute abundance of each unique TCRbeta CDR3 rearrangement, sequence reads were collapsed and filtered. For each sample, productive Simpson clonality was calculated as the square root of Simpson's diversity index over productive rearrangements. TCRdb limited this immuneACCESS table to in-frame rearrangements with V and J called. A share of clones is missing; checked studies link under half to unresolved V genes, and the rest is unexplained. The DNA was the basis for D and trimming; V, J and clone size are from that table. The sample has more than 70,000 clones on record, about 87% of them singletons. Approximately 9.1% of the sample comes from the top ten.

Input material: peripheral blood. The source is a human donor in a cohort sampled during active COVID-19. The V and J genes are TRBV4-2 and TRBJ2-5; no confident D gene assignment can be made. This receptor has the CDR3 CASSRALGKETQYF. The DNA is as follows: TGTGCCAGCAGCCGGGCTTTGGGTAAAGAGACCCAGTACTTC.